The TCR beta chain described here comes from a study of CD4 T cells in relation to SARS-CoV-2 and coronaviruses. About the research overall: After nine to eleven days of antigen culture, PBMC TCR beta CDR3s were sequenced. Controls used an HIV-1 Nef peptide pool or no peptide. Points from the study as a whole: Crossreactivity was assessed only for spike protein, not other viral proteins.

CD4+ T cells from unexposed donors were obtained before the COVID-19 pandemic (2011-2018). After roughly 9 days of culture, CD4+ T cells were isolated. Testing used SARS-CoV-2 S/N and four cold-coronavirus spikes on unexposed-donor CD4+ T cells, cells permitting. The method was immunoSEQ multiplex PCR; TCRdb's version includes in-frame clones alone and lacks a portion of them. The profile shows around 20,000 clones, around three quarters of them singletons. The CDR3 consists of 15 residues. V shed 0 bases and J 4 bases; nucleotides not matched to a gene: 5. Germline V gene lookup returns CDR1 SGDLS and CDR2 YYNGEE. Comments on this clone: Its antigen is currently unknown.

This receptor was taken from a human donor in good health. Specimen: CD4+ T cells from PBMCs, cultured in vitro. The rearrangement uses TRBV9 and TRBJ2-7; 9 bases match TRBD2. CDR3 DNA sequence: TGTGCCAGCAGCGTAGAGACTAGCGGAAAATACGAGCAGTACTTC. It yields the protein CASSVETSGKYEQYF.